Included here is one T cell receptor beta chain sequence, with context. The germline V and J ends were trimmed by 3 bases and 5 bases, with 8 bases remaining between them. The CDR3 runs 13 residues. This sample is part of a study of blood T cell repertoires in COVID-19. In the study overall: Spain, Italy and the United States supplied samples that represented acute and convalescent COVID-19.

The repertoire was sequenced with immunoSEQ multiplex PCR; TCRdb's copy has only in-frame clones and lacks some. This table holds some 70,000 clones, over 75% found once. The receptor's source is an elderly man with acute or convalescent COVID-19. The sample taken for sequencing was peripheral blood. The chain uses TRBV12-3 or TRBV12-4 and TRBJ2-4, with TRBD2 as a possible D gene (5 bases). The CDR3 sequence is CASSLSGENIQYF. DNA for the CDR3: TGTGCCAGCAGTTTGTCCGGGGAAAACATTCAGTACTTC.